This TCR beta chain is drawn from a study of T cells after yellow fever vaccination. The sample holds one count of this clonotype. The junction departs from the called germline gene at one end, perhaps through a read error. The CDR3 extends over 16 amino acids. Germline assignment: CDR1 DFQATT and CDR2 SNEGSKA (reference sequence). From the 5' RACE reads, TCRdb called clonotypes with MiXCR, one entry per CDR3 protein. The data show a few hundred thousand distinct CDR3 sequences, 5.5% to 8.5% seen once. The source of this sequence is a man aged 25-45 years who received the YFV17D yellow fever vaccine. The chain couples TRBV20-1 to TRBJ2-7; 7 bases are a match to TRBD2. Specimen: CD4+ T cells sorted from PBMCs, collected on the day of the yellow fever booster vaccination. CDR3 amino acids: CTARDLLAGSSYEQYF. CDR3 nucleotide sequence: TGCACTGCTAGAGACCTATTAGCGGGCAGCTCCTACGAGCAGTACTTC.